The clone carrying this TCR beta chain was seen more than once but under ten times. Its antigen is still unknown. Unique molecular identifier tags were affixed to discrete cDNA molecules. MiXCR, run by TCRdb on the 5' RACE reads, gives a single entry per CDR3 protein. The table records around 50,000 distinct CDR3 sequences, approximately 9.8% of them present only once. The sample comes from a study of early T cells in non-severe SARS-CoV-2 infection. Looking at the study overall: It was bulk RNA from unsorted whole blood that was sequenced, and the chains were unpaired. Study outcomes and limitations: Anti-spike CD8 responses were favored in VDJdb matching, and private and CD4 specificities were missed.

This CDR3 contains 14 residues. Trimming cost V 6 bases and J 2 bases, with 11 bases left between them. Germline V gives CDR1 KGHDR, CDR2 SFDVKD. The TCR originated in an adult who was a healthcare worker with PCR-confirmed SARS-CoV-2 infection or an uninfected control (not recorded which). The gene calls are TRBV24-1 and TRBJ2-3; either TRBD1 or TRBD2 may fit D (5 bases each). Sample: whole blood. The CDR3 DNA follows: TGTGCCACCAGTACCGGGACGTTCACAGATACGCAGTATTTT. This sequence encodes CATSTGTFTDTQYF.